The following is a TCR beta chain sequence with its context. The data derive from a study of cytomegalovirus exposure and HLA in healthy donors. Primers included in the PCR were 60 Vbeta and 13 Jbeta primers. Method: immunoSEQ multiplex PCR; TCRdb's copy keeps in-frame clones and lacks some. The sample carries about 250,000 clones, about nine tenths recorded once. Germline assignment: CDR1 SGHRS and CDR2 YFSETQ. The CDR3 has 19 residues. V lost 4 bases and J lost 0, with 23 bases in between. The chain uses TRBV5-1 and TRBJ2-1; D is perhaps TRBD1 (7 bases). The receptor comes from a girl aged 2-15 years in good health and CMV-seronegative. Sequenced: PBMCs. The CDR3 sequence is CASSPRGAQKLSSYNEQFF. CDR3 sequence (DNA): TGCGCCAGCAGCCCCAGGGGGGCCCAAAAACTCAGCTCCTACAATGAGCAGTTCTTC. Using reference TRBV5-1 and TRBJ2-1 for the parts outside the CDR3, the full variable domain is KAGVTQTPRYLIKTRGQQVTLSCSPISGHRSVSWYQQTPGQGLQFLFEYFSETQRNKGNFPGRFSGRQFSNSRSEMNVSTLELGDSALYLCASSPRGAQKLSSYNEQFFGPGTRLTVL.